What follows are 31 T cell receptor beta chains derived from one specimen sequenced in a study of T cell responses to AZD1222 COVID-19 vaccine. Generated by immunoSEQ multiplex PCR, the TCRdb table keeps only in-frame clones and is missing some. The top ten hold around 6.4% of the sample, which has more than 150,000 clones, 70% to 90% seen once. The source was peripheral blood, collected on day 0 of AZD1222 vaccination. The receptors were gathered from an adult in good health.

This chain uses TRBV27 with TRBJ1-3, with 9 bases fitting TRBD1. There are 15 residues in the CDR3. The V segment lost 6 bases and the J segment 4 bases; nucleotides outside the gene matches: 7. Germline V lookup: CDR1 MNHEY, CDR2 SMNVEV (reference sequence). CDR3 bases: TGTGCCAGCAGACTACAGGGGGCGCAGGGAAACACCATATATTTT. It translates to CASRLQGAQGNTIYF.

This clone appeared a single time. The V call is TRBV9, the J call TRBJ2-1; 7 bases agree with TRBD2. This CDR3 spans 16 amino acids. Trimming took 4 bases from V and 0 from J; bases not matched to a gene: 7. Germline values: CDR1 SGDLS, CDR2 YYNGEE. CDR3 region: CASSPWAGDSYNEQFF. DNA for the CDR3: TGTGCCAGCAGCCCCTGGGCGGGGGACTCCTACAATGAGCAGTTCTTC.

This clone was counted a single time. This rearrangement joins TRBV7-2 to TRBJ1-4, with 8 bases fitting TRBD1. Germline V gene sequence: CDR1 SGHTA, CDR2 FQGNSA. Trimming removed 2 bases from V and 8 bases from J; junction bases left unmatched: 10. The CDR3 is 16 amino acids. The CDR3 here is CASSLFWAGGQEKLFF. CDR3 sequence (DNA): TGTGCCAGCAGCTTATTTTGGGCAGGGGGCCAGGAAAAACTGTTTTTT.

V gene TRBV5-4 combines with J gene TRBJ1-2, with TRBD1 matching over 7 bases. Germline CDR1 is SGHNT and CDR2 is YYREEE (reference sequence). The J segment lost 4 bases and the V segment lost 3 bases, leaving 0 bases of the junction unmatched. CDR3 length equals 12 residues. The CDR3 loop is CASSWDSYGYTF. The CDR3 DNA is TGTGCCAGCAGCTGGGACAGCTATGGCTACACCTTC.

V gene TRBV7-8 combines with J gene TRBJ1-5; D gene unclear. Trimming took off 1 base at V and 0 bases at J, with 10 bases between the two ends. The CDR3 length is 16 residues. Germline V gives CDR1 SGHVS, CDR2 FQNEAQ. DNA of the CDR3: TGTGCCAGCAGCTTAGTTAACAGTTATAGCAATCAGCCCCAGCATTTT. Its protein is CASSLVNSYSNQPQHF.

This chain connects TRBV18 to TRBJ2-2; 9 bases are shared with TRBD1. V shed 3 bases and J 6 bases; nucleotides not matched to a gene: 2. This CDR3 contains 14 residues. Germline-derived CDR1 and CDR2 are KGHSH and LQKENI. The CDR3 spells CASSPGTGPGELFF. CDR3 DNA sequence: TGTGCCAGCTCACCCGGGACAGGGCCCGGGGAGCTGTTTTTT.

This chain connects TRBV7-6 to TRBJ1-6; no definite D call. CDR1 and CDR2 from the germline V gene are SGHVS and FNYEAQ. V was cut by 4 bases and J by 4 bases, with 14 bases left in between. The CDR3 consists of 16 residues. This CDR3 is CASSSLNRGYNSPLHF. DNA for the CDR3: TGTGCCAGCAGCTCCTTAAACCGAGGGTATAATTCACCCCTCCACTTT. Using reference TRBV7-6 and TRBJ1-6 for the parts outside the CDR3, the full variable domain is GAGVSQSPRYKVTKRGQDVALRCDPISGHVSLYWYRQALGQGPEFLTYFNYEAQQDKSGLPNDRFSAERPEGSISTLTIQRTEQRDSAMYRCASSSLNRGYNSPLHFGNGTRLTVT.

The chain links TRBV30 to TRBJ2-1; D unresolved. Trimming left V 0 bases short and J 4 bases short, with 1 base between. The CDR3 length is 11 residues. Germline CDR1 GTSNPN, CDR2 SVGIG (reference sequence). CDR3 nucleotide sequence: TGTGCCTGGAGTGTGTACAATGAGCAGTTCTTC. Protein sequence: CAWSVYNEQFF.

This chain joins TRBV7-2 and TRBJ1-2; no reliable D call. CDR3 length: 15 residues. Germline values: CDR1 SGHTA, CDR2 FQGNSA. The germline V and J ends were trimmed by 1 base and 0 bases, with 9 bases remaining between them. CDR3 in DNA: TGTGCCAGCAGCTTAGGTACTTTGGCTAACTATGGCTACACCTTC. It translates to CASSLGTLANYGYTF.

This clone has only one observation. The chain joins TRBV30 to TRBJ2-5; 11 nucleotides align to TRBD1. Germline-derived CDR1 and CDR2 are GTSNPN and SVGIG (reference sequence). CDR3 length equals 13 residues. The CDR3 loop is CAAGDRGSETQYF. The CDR3 nucleotides are TGTGCGGCCGGGGACAGGGGGTCGGAGACCCAGTACTTC. The whole variable domain, remainder taken from reference TRBV30 and TRBJ2-5, is SQTIHQWPATLVQPVGSPLSLECTVEGTSNPNLYWYRQAAGRGLQLLFYSVGIGQISSEVPQNLSASRPQDRQFILSSKKLLLSDSGFYLCAAGDRGSETQYFGPGTRLLVL.

The chain combines TRBV11-2 with TRBJ2-2, with 9 bases lining up with TRBD2. V lost 2 bases and J lost 5; bases outside the gene matches: 0. Looked up from germline, CDR1 is SGHAT and CDR2 is FQNNGV. The CDR3 extends over 14 amino acids. The chain's CDR3 is CASSLLAGTGELFF. The CDR3 DNA sequence: TGTGCCAGCAGCTTACTAGCGGGGACCGGGGAGCTGTTTTTT.

This sequence joins TRBV6-6 and TRBJ2-2, with 7 bases lining up with TRBD1. This CDR3 contains 16 residues. Unmatched junction bases numbered 4, after V lost 2 bases and J lost 1 base. Germline CDR1 MNHNY, CDR2 SVGAGI (reference sequence). The CDR3 loop reads CASSYPGQKNTGELFF. The CDR3 DNA reads TGTGCCAGCAGTTACCCGGGACAGAAGAACACCGGGGAGCTGTTTTTT.

The rearrangement uses TRBV28 and TRBJ2-7; 10 bases match TRBD2. Germline V gene sequence: CDR1 MDHEN, CDR2 SYDVKM. The CDR3 has 15 amino acids. Unmatched junction bases numbered 4, after V lost 5 bases and J lost 0 bases. The CDR3 sequence is CASSGLAAYSYEQYF. In nucleotides, the CDR3 is TGTGCCAGCAGTGGACTAGCGGCCTACTCCTACGAGCAGTACTTC.

The rearrangement links TRBV29-1 to TRBJ1-3, with TRBD1 as a possible D gene (5 bases). CDR3 size: 15 residues. With 5 bases removed from V and 3 bases from J, the gap between germline ends came to 17 bases. Germline loops: CDR1 SQVTM, CDR2 ANQGSEA. CDR3 sequence: CSVLFPGSRGNTIYF. The CDR3 nucleotides are TGCAGCGTTTTGTTCCCAGGGAGTCGTGGAAACACCATATATTTT.

This clone was observed a single time. The V call is TRBV5-1, the J call TRBJ2-3; a weak D match, TRBD1 (5 bases). The CDR3 sequence is 14 residues long. V lost 6 bases and J 2 bases, leaving 13 bases between the germline ends. Per the germline V gene, CDR1 is SGHRS and CDR2 is YFSETQ. CDR3 nucleotide sequence: TGCGCCAGCATGAAGGGGCTTTCCACAGATACGCAGTATTTT. Translation: CASMKGLSTDTQYF.

V is TRBV6-1 and J is TRBJ1-5, with a possible D match to TRBD1 (5 bases). The CDR3 is made up of 16 amino acids. V shed 1 base and J shed 0 bases, with 10 bases lying between them. The germline V gene has CDR1 MNHNS and CDR2 SASEGT. The CDR3 DNA follows: TGTGCCAGCAGTGAAGAGGGGATCTATAGCAATCAGCCCCAGCATTTT. Its protein product is CASSEEGIYSNQPQHF.

The V call is TRBV27, the J call TRBJ2-3; 7 bases line up with TRBD1. J was trimmed by 0 bases and V by 6 bases; bases with no gene match: 9. Looked up from germline, CDR1 is MNHEY and CDR2 is SMNVEV (reference sequence). The CDR3 covers 16 residues. CDR3 region: CASSPPGTASTDTQYF. As DNA, the CDR3 is TGTGCCAGCAGCCCCCCGGGGACAGCTAGCACAGATACGCAGTATTTT.

The V and J genes are TRBV25-1 and TRBJ2-6; a possible D gene is TRBD1 (6 bases). The CDR3 covers 17 residues. Between the trimmed V and J ends, which lost 3 bases and 4 bases, there was a span of 16 bases. Germline assignment: CDR1 MGHDK and CDR2 SYGVNS. The CDR3: CASSERGGTSGANVLTF. CDR3 DNA sequence: TGTGCCAGCAGTGAGAGGGGTGGGACATCGGGGGCCAACGTCCTGACTTTC.

The chain carries TRBV6-6 and TRBJ1-3; D not certain. Trimming shortened V by 8 bases and J by 2 bases, and 13 bases separated the two germline ends. The CDR3 has 14 amino acids. The germline V gene encodes CDR1 MNHNY and CDR2 SVGAGI (reference sequence). The CDR3 DNA sequence: TGTGCCAGCTCGAGGATAGCAGCTGGAAACACCATATATTTT. Protein sequence: CASSRIAAGNTIYF.

The chain links TRBV18 to TRBJ2-5, with D hard to call. Trimming left V 2 bases short and J 3 bases short, with 7 bases between. In germline, CDR1 is KGHSH, CDR2 LQKENI. There are 13 residues in the CDR3. CDR3 bases: TGTGCCAGCTCACCAACGACCGAAGAGACCCAGTACTTC. It codes for CASSPTTEETQYF.

The chain carries TRBV6-1 and TRBJ1-3; TRBD1 might be the D (5 bases). Germline V gene data show CDR1 as MNHNS and CDR2 as SASEGT. V was trimmed by 4 bases and J by 2 bases, leaving 15 bases between them. CDR3 length: 16 residues. CDR3 loop: CASSGGLAGAGNTIYF. The DNA for the CDR3 is TGTGCCAGCAGTGGGGGCCTAGCGGGTGCTGGAAACACCATATATTTT.

The chain has TRBV5-1 and TRBJ1-5; TRBD1 matches 8 bases. CDR3 size: 16 residues. V shed 4 bases and J 7 bases; nucleotides not matched to a gene: 13. Germline loops: CDR1 SGHRS, CDR2 YFSETQ. Here the CDR3 reads CASSTGQGGTGQPQHF. DNA for the CDR3: TGCGCCAGCAGCACCGGACAGGGCGGTACGGGGCAGCCCCAGCATTTT.

The genes are TRBV19 and TRBJ1-6; D gene ambiguous. Germline CDR1 and CDR2: LNHDA and SQIVND (reference sequence). Trimming removed 3 bases at V and 8 bases at J, with 8 bases between. There are 13 residues in the CDR3. The CDR3 nucleotides are TGTGCCAGTAGTATTTTCAGTCATTCACCCCTCCACTTT. This sequence encodes CASSIFSHSPLHF.

The chain joins TRBV2 to TRBJ2-3; 9 bases fit TRBD2. After removal of 6 bases from V and 4 bases from J, the junction contained 8 bases not matched to a gene. This CDR3 has 15 residues. CDR1 and CDR2 from the germline V gene are SNHLY and FYNNEI. This chain's CDR3 is CASSPLAGGPDTQYF. In DNA form, the CDR3 reads TGTGCCAGCAGCCCCCTCGCGGGGGGGCCAGATACGCAGTATTTT. Complete variable domain (other parts from reference TRBV2 and TRBJ2-3): EPEVTQTPSHQVTQMGQEVILRCVPISNHLYFYWYRQILGQKVEFLVSFYNNEISEKSEIFDDQFSVERPDGSNFTLKIRSTKLEDSAMYFCASSPLAGGPDTQYFGPGTRLTVL.

V gene TRBV4-3 combines with J gene TRBJ1-4; D call uncertain. Per germline, CDR1 LGHNA and CDR2 YSLEER. V was trimmed by 4 bases and J by 0 bases, leaving 18 bases between them. The length of the CDR3 is 18 residues. CDR3 residues: CASSRGGTYPPTNEKLFF. The CDR3 DNA sequence: TGCGCCAGCAGCCGAGGAGGAACATATCCTCCAACTAATGAAAAACTGTTTTTT.

The V call is TRBV20-1, the J call TRBJ2-7; D unclear. V was cut by 3 bases and J by 6 bases, with 18 bases left in between. CDR3 size: 14 residues. Germline V gene lookup returns CDR1 DFQATT and CDR2 SNEGSKA (reference sequence). CDR3 nucleotides: TGCAGTGCTAGTTTCGGAACGGCCGTCCTCGAGCAGTACTTC. Protein sequence: CSASFGTAVLEQYF.

The rearrangement uses TRBV30 and TRBJ1-2; TRBD1 agrees at 9 bases. Germline CDR1 and CDR2: GTSNPN and SVGIG (reference sequence). V shed 5 bases, J shed 5 bases, and the junction held 0 bases outside the gene matches. This CDR3 region has 11 residues. The CDR3 loop is CAWDRGYGYTF. The CDR3 nucleotides are TGTGCCTGGGACAGGGGGTATGGCTACACCTTC.

V gene TRBV5-1 combines with J gene TRBJ2-2, with TRBD1 matching over 8 bases. Germline loops: CDR1 SGHRS, CDR2 YFSETQ. The CDR3 is made up of 15 amino acids. Trimming cost V 4 bases and J 4 bases; bases outside gene matches: 6. CDR3 nucleotide sequence: TGCGCCAGCAGCCTCAGACAGGGGTCCACCGGGGAGCTGTTTTTT. It encodes CASSLRQGSTGELFF.

The gene calls are TRBV7-9 and TRBJ1-4; 7 nucleotides agree with TRBD1. Germline CDR1 is SEHNR and CDR2 is FQNEAQ (reference sequence). The CDR3 runs to 15 residues. V shed 2 bases and J 7 bases; nucleotides not matched to a gene: 7. The CDR3 here is CASSLQGEVREKLFF. In nucleotides, the CDR3 is TGTGCCAGCAGCTTACAGGGGGAAGTTCGTGAAAAACTGTTTTTT.

The chain links TRBV4-1 to TRBJ2-3, with 7 bases aligning to TRBD1. The germline V gene has CDR1 MGHRA and CDR2 YSYEKL. After removal of 1 base from V and 0 bases from J, the junction contained 7 bases not matched to a gene. The CDR3 spans 17 residues. For the CDR3, the DNA is TGCGCCAGCAGCCAAGGACCTACAGGGGATAGCACAGATACGCAGTATTTT. Translated, it gives CASSQGPTGDSTDTQYF.

This chain links TRBV14 with TRBJ1-4; D is perhaps TRBD1 (5 bases). V dropped 6 bases and J dropped 7 bases, with 12 bases sitting between them. CDR3 length: 13 residues. Germline values: CDR1 SGHDN, CDR2 FVKESK. The CDR3, as DNA: TGTGCCAGCAGTCCCAATAGGGGTGAAAAACTGTTTTTT. Its protein product is CASSPNRGEKLFF.